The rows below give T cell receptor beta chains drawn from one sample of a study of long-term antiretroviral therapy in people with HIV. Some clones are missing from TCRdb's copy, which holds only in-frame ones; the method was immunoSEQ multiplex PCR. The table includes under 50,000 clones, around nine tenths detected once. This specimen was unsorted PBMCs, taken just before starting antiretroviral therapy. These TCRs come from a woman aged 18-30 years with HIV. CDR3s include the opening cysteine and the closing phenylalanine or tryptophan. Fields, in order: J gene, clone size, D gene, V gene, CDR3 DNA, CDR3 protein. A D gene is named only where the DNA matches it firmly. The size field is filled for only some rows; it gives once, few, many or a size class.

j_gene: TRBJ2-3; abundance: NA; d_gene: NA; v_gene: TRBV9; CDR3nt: TGTGCCAGCAGCGCCCGAACGGGCGCGCACTCTAGCACAGATACGCAGTATTTT; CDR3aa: CASSARTGAHSSTDTQYF
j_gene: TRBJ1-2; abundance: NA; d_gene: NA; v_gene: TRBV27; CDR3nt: TGTGCCAGCAGTTTTGGAAAGAACTATGGCTACACCTTC; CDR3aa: CASSFGKNYGYTF
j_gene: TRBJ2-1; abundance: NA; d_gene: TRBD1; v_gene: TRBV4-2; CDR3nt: TGTGCCAGCACCCCTCTGGGGAGACAGGGGCTAACCGAACCCTACAATGAGCAGTTCTTC; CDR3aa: CASTPLGRQGLTEPYNEQFF
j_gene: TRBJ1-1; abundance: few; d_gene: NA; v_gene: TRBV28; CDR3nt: TGTGCCAGCAGTTTATATGAGGCTGAAGCTTTCTTT; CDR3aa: CASSLYEAEAFF
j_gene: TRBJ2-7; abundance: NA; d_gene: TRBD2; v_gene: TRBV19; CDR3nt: TGTGCCAGTAGTATAACTAGCGGGCACCAGTACTTC; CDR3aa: CASSITSGHQYF
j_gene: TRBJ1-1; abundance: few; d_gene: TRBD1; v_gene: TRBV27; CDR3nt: TGTGCCAGCGGCCCCCAGGGGGATTTCTTT; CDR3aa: CASGPQGDFF
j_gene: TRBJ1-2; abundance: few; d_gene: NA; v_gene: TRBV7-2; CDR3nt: TGTGCCAGCAGCCCGGGGGTGACAGGCTATGGCTACACCTTC; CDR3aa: CASSPGVTGYGYTF
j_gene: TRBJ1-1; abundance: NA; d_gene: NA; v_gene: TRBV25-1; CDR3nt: TGTGCCAGCAGTGCTAGGAGGGTAAGAACTTACGACACTGAAGCTTTCTTT; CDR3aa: CASSARRVRTYDTEAFF
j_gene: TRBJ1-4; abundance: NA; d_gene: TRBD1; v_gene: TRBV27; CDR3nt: TGTGCCAGCACCTCCTCGAGGACAGGTACAGCAACTAATGAAAAACTGTTTTTT; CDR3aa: CASTSSRTGTATNEKLFF
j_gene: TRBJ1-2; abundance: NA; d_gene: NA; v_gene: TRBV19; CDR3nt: TGTGCCAGTAGTATATTGAGCGGGCAGCCCACTAACTATGGCTACACCTTC; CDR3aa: CASSILSGQPTNYGYTF
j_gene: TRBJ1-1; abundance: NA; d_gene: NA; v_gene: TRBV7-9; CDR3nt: TGTGCCAGCAGCCCAAAAGGGAGGGGGGAGAACACTGAAGCTTTCTTT; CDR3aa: CASSPKGRGENTEAFF
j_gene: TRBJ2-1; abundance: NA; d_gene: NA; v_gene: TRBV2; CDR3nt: TGTGCCAGCGTGGGCAATGAGCAGTTCTTC; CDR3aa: CASVGNEQFF
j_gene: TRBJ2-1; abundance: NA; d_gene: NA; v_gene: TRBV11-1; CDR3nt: TGTGCCAGCAGCTTTGTGGGGGATGGGGGCGGTAGGTATGAGCAGTTCTTC; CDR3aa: CASSFVGDGGGRYEQFF
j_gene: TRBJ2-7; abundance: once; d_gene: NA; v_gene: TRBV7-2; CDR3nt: TGTGCCAGCCGCTTACAGGGAGCCTACGAGCAGTACTTC; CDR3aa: CASRLQGAYEQYF
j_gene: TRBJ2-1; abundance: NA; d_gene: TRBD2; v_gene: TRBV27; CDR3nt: TGTGCCAGCAGTTCCAATCCGGGACTAGCGGGACTCTACAATGAGCAGTTCTTC; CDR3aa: CASSSNPGLAGLYNEQFF
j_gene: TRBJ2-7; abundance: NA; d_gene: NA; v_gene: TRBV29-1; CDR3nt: TGCAGCGTTGAAGATCTTGCGGAAAGCGGCGAGCAGTACTTC; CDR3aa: CSVEDLAESGEQYF
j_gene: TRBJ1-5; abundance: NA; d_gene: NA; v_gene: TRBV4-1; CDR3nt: TGCGCCACAGGCAACAATCAGCCCCAGCATTTT; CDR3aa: CATGNNQPQHF
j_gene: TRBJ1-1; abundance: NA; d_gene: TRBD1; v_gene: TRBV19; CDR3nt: TGTGCCAGTAGTACCCGGGACAGGTACATGAACACTGAAGCTTTCTTT; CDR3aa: CASSTRDRYMNTEAFF
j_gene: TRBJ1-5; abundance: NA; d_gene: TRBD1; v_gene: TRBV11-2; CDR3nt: TGTGCCAGCAGCCTCTCGGGGACAGGGGGGGGTCAGCCCCAGCATTTT; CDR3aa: CASSLSGTGGGQPQHF
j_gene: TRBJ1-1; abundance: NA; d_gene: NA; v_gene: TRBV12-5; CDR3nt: TGTGCTAGTGCCGGAGTCTCTGAAGCTTTCTTT; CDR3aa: CASAGVSEAFF
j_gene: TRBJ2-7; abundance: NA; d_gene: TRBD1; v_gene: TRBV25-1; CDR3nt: TGTGCCAGCATGGGAAAGGGGGCCCATCTCTACGAGCAGTACTTC; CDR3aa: CASMGKGAHLYEQYF
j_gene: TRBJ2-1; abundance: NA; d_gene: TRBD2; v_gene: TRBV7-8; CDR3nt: TGTGCCAGCAGCTTCCCTAGCGGGAGGGCCGGTGGAGGATCCTACAATGAGCAGTTCTTC; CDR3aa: CASSFPSGRAGGGSYNEQFF
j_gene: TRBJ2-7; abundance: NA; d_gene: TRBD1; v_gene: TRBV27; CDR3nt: TGTGCCAGCAGTTCTCGGACAGGGGGCTACGAGCAGTACTTC; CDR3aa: CASSSRTGGYEQYF
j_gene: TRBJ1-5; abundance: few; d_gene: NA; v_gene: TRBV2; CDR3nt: TGTGCCAGCACCCCTACAGGGAATCAGCCCCAGCATTTT; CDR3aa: CASTPTGNQPQHF
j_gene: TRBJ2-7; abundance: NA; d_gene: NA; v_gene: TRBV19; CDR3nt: TGTGCCAGTAGTATAGTTCGACAGGGAGGTGAGCAGTACTTC; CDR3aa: CASSIVRQGGEQYF
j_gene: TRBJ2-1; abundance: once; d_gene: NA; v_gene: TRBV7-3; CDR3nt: TGTGCCAGCAGCTTACAACTTCTTAGTGAGCAGTTCTTC; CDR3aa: CASSLQLLSEQFF
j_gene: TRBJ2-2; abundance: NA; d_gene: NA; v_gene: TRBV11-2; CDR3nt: TGTGCCAGCAGCTCAGTTGTGGGCGTAAACACCGGGGAGCTGTTTTTT; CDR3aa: CASSSVVGVNTGELFF
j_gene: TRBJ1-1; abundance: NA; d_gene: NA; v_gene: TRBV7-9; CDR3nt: TGTGCCAGCAGCGCAACGAGGACAACGAGGAACACTGAAGCTTTCTTT; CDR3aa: CASSATRTTRNTEAFF
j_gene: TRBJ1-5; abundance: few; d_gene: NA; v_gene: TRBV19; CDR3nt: TGTGCCAGCAGTTTCAGCAGAAATCAGCCCCAGCATTTT; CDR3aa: CASSFSRNQPQHF
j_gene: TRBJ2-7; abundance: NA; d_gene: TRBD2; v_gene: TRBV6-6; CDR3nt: TGTGCCAGCAGTCCCATAGCGGGAGTAAACGAGCAGTACTTC; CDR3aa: CASSPIAGVNEQYF
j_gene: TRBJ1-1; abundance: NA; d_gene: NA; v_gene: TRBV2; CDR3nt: TGTGCCACCATTTGGGGAAACACTGAAGCTTTCTTT; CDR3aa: CATIWGNTEAFF
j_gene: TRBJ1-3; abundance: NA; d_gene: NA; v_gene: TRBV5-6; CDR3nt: TGTGCCAGCAGCTTAATAGCCTCTGGAAACACCATATATTTT; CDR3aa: CASSLIASGNTIYF
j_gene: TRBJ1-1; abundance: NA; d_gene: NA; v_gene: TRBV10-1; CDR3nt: TGCGCCAGCAGTGAGTCGACGACGGGGGAGAACACTGAAGCTTTCTTT; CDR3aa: CASSESTTGENTEAFF
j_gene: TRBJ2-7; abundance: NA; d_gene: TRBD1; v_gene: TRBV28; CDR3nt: TGTGCCAGCAGGGGACAGGGGGTGGGGTACGAGCAGTACTTC; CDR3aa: CASRGQGVGYEQYF
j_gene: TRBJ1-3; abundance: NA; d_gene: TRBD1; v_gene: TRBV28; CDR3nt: TGTGCCAGCAGTATCGGGACAGGGAAAGAAAACACCATATATTTT; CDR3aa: CASSIGTGKENTIYF
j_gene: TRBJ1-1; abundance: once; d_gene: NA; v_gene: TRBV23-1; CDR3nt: TGCGCCAGCAGTCACGTTTCCGGGACAAAGAACACTGAAGCTTTCTTT; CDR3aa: CASSHVSGTKNTEAFF
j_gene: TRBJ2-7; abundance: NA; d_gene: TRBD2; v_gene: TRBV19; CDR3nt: TGTGCCAGTAGTAGGGGACTAAGCAGCGGGAGAATTGTCGAGCAGTACTTC; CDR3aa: CASSRGLSSGRIVEQYF
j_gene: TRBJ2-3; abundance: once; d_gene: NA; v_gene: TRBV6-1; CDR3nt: TGTGCCAGCAGTGAACGGGGGGCCATTCGTGATACGCAGTATTTT; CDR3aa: CASSERGAIRDTQYF
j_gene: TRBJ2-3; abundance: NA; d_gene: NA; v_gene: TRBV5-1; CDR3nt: TGCGCCAGCAGCTTGGGAGAACGGACGACAGATACGCAGTATTTT; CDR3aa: CASSLGERTTDTQYF
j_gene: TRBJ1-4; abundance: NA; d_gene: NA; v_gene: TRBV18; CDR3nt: TGTGCCAGCTCCGCAAAAGCGGGAGAAAAACTGTTTTTT; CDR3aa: CASSAKAGEKLFF
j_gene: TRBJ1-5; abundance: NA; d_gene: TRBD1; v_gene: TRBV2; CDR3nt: TGTGCCAGCAAGGGACAGTCGAATCAGCCCCAGCATTTT; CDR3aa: CASKGQSNQPQHF
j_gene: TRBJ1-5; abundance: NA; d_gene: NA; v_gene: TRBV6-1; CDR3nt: TGTGCCAGCAGTGAAGCTAAAGGGATGGAGCAGCCCCAGCATTTT; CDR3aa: CASSEAKGMEQPQHF
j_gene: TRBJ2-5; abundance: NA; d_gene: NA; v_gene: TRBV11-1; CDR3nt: TGTGCCAGCAGCTATAGCGGAGGCGGTTTACAAGAGACCCAGTACTTC; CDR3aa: CASSYSGGGLQETQYF
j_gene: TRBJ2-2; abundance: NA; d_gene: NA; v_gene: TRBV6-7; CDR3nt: TGTGCCAGCAGTTACTTGCACGGACGGTCGGGCACCGGGGAGCTGTTTTTT; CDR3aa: CASSYLHGRSGTGELFF
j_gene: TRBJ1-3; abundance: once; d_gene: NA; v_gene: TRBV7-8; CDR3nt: TGTGCCAGCAGCAAGAGACAGGATCCCTCTGGAAACACCATATATTTT; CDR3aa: CASSKRQDPSGNTIYF
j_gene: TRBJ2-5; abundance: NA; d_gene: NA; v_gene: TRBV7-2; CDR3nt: TGTGCCAGCAGCTCTGCGTCAGCGGGAGAGACCCAGTACTTC; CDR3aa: CASSSASAGETQYF
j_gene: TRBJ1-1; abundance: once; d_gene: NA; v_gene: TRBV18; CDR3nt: TGTGCCAGCTCACCGCAGTCGAACACTGAAGCTTTCTTT; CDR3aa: CASSPQSNTEAFF
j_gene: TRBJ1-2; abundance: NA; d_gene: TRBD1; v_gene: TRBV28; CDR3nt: TGTGCCAGCGACTACAGGGGCTATGGCTACACCTTC; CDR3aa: CASDYRGYGYTF
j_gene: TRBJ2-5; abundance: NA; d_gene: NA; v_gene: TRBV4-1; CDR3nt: TGCGCCAGCAGCCAACTCGGGACACCCAGGGGAGAGACCCAGTACTTC; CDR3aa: CASSQLGTPRGETQYF
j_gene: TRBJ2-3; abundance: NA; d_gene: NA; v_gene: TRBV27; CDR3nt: TGTGCCAGCAGTTTTACGGAGAGCACAGATACGCAGTATTTT; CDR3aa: CASSFTESTDTQYF
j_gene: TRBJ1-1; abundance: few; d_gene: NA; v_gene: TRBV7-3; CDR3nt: TGTGCCAGCAGCTCCGGGTCTGGGGTTACTGAAGCTTTCTTT; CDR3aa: CASSSGSGVTEAFF
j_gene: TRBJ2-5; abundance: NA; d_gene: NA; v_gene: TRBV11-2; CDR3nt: TGTGCCAGCAGCCCAGGAGGGGTTGTGGAGACCCAGTACTTC; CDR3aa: CASSPGGVVETQYF